The following is a TCR beta chain sequence with its context. Antigen specificity is unknown. The data were obtained in a study of beta chain features in type 1 diabetes. Study at large: In all, 107,917,701 sorted cells from all samples were analyzed.

The V end was cut by 5 bases, the J end by 0 bases, with 17 bases between. The CDR3 extends over 17 amino acids. Per germline, CDR1 MDHEN and CDR2 SYDVKM. The whole isolated RNA underwent reverse transcription, so sequencing captured expressed TCRB transcripts. Sequencing of naive, central memory and regulatory T cell samples gave an average of about 3.57 million reads. The method was immunoSEQ multiplex PCR; TCRdb's version includes in-frame clones alone and lacks a portion of them. The data show 600,000 or so clones, roughly 12% seen once. General observations from the study: People with Type 1 diabetes carried modestly yet significantly shorter TCRB CDR3s in all four CD4+ subsets.

The sequencing input was naive CD4+ T cells from blood. The genes are TRBV28 and TRBJ1-3; possible D gene TRBD1, 5 bases. The clonotype was recovered from a man aged 25-45 years with type 1 diabetes. This chain's CDR3 is CASSTTSTGLSGNTIYF. The CDR3 DNA is TGTGCCAGCAGTACTACGTCCACAGGCCTCTCTGGAAACACCATATATTTT.